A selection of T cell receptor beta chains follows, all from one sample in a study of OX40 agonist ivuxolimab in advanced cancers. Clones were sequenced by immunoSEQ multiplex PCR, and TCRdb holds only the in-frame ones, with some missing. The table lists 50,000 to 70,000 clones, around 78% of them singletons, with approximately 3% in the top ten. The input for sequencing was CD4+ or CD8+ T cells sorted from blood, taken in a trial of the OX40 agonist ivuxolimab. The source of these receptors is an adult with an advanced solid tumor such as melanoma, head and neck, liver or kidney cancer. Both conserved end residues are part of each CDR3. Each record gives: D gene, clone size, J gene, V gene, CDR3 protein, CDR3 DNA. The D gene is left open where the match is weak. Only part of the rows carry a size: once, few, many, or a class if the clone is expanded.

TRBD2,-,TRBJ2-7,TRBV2,CASRIGLAVYEQYF,TGTGCCAGCAGGATAGGCCTAGCGGTCTACGAGCAGTACTTC
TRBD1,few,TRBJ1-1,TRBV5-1,CASSGQGLAEAFF,TGCGCCAGCAGCGGACAGGGGCTCGCTGAAGCTTTCTTT
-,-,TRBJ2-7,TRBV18,CASSPSDRSYEQYF,TGTGCCAGCTCACCCTCGGACCGATCCTACGAGCAGTACTTC
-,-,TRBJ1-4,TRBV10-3,CAISAGGEKLFF,TGTGCCATCAGCGCCGGGGGTGAAAAACTGTTTTTT
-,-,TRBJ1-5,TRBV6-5,CASSEVGYQPQHF,TGTGCCAGCAGTGAGGTGGGTTATCAGCCCCAGCATTTT
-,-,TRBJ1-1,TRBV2,CASTRRTGNTEAFF,TGTGCCAGCACCAGAAGAACGGGGAACACTGAAGCTTTCTTT
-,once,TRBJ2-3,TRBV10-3,CAISESERYTDTQYF,TGTGCCATCAGTGAGTCTGAGAGATACACAGATACGCAGTATTTT
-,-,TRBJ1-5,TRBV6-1,CASSEAQVNNQPQHF,TGTGCCAGCAGTGAGGCCCAGGTTAACAATCAGCCCCAGCATTTT
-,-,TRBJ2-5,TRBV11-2,CASSLEFRRETQYF,TGTGCCAGCAGCTTAGAGTTCCGTAGAGAGACCCAGTACTTC
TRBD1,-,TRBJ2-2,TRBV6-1,CASTLLTGAQLFF,TGTGCCAGCACCTTGCTAACAGGGGCTCAGCTGTTTTTT
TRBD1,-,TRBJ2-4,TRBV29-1,CSVGTGEPRQYF,TGCAGCGTGGGGACAGGGGAGCCCCGGCAGTACTTC
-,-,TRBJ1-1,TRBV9,CASSVGSITNTEAFF,TGTGCCAGCAGCGTAGGCTCAATTACCAACACTGAAGCTTTCTTT
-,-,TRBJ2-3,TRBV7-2,CASSLSFGISTDTQYF,TGTGCCAGCAGCCTTAGCTTCGGGATATCCACAGATACGCAGTATTTT
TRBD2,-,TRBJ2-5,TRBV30,CAWSSGLAGETQYF,TGTGCCTGGAGTTCTGGACTAGCGGGAGAGACCCAGTACTTC
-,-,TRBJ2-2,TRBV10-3,CACGRTGELFF,TGTGCCTGTGGACGGACCGGGGAGCTGTTTTTT
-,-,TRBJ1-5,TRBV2,CASRQGLDQPQHF,TGTGCCAGCAGGCAGGGGCTTGATCAGCCCCAGCATTTT
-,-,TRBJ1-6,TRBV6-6,CASNRIGSGSPLHF,TGTGCCAGCAATAGGATCGGGTCTGGTTCACCCCTCCACTTT
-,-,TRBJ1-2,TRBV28,CASSLMRYGYTF,TGTGCCAGCAGTTTAATGAGGTATGGCTACACCTTC
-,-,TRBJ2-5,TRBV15,CATSRDKVHGETQYF,TGTGCCACCAGCAGAGATAAGGTCCATGGGGAGACCCAGTACTTC
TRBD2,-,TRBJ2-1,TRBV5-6,CASSFVAGTEQFF,TGTGCCAGCAGCTTCGTAGCGGGCACTGAGCAGTTCTTC
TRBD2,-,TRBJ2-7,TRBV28,CASSSPGLGTSGGFHEQYF,TGTGCCAGCAGTTCCCCTGGTTTGGGGACTAGCGGGGGGTTCCACGAGCAGTACTTC
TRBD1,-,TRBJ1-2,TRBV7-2,CASSSTGGAGYGYTF,TGTGCCAGCAGCTCCACAGGGGGCGCGGGGTATGGCTACACCTTC
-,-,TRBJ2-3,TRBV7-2,CASRLAGATDTQYF,TGTGCCAGCAGGTTAGCTGGGGCCACAGATACGCAGTATTTT
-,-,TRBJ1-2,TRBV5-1,CASSPNSIYGYTF,TGCGCCAGCAGCCCCAATAGTATCTATGGCTACACCTTC
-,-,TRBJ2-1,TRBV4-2,CASSQEGRSSYNEQFF,TGTGCCAGCAGCCAAGAAGGACGTAGCTCCTACAATGAGCAGTTCTTC
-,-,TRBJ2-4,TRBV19,CASSIEGIRNIQYF,TGTGCCAGTAGTATAGAAGGTATAAGGAACATTCAGTACTTC
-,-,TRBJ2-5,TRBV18,CASSPSLTSETQYF,TGTGCCAGCTCACCAAGCCTCACGTCAGAGACCCAGTACTTC
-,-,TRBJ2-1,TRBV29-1,CSVEDQLFEQFF,TGCAGCGTTGAGGACCAATTATTCGAGCAGTTCTTC
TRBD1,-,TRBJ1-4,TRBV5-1,CASREQGTGEKLFF,TGCGCCAGCAGAGAACAGGGGACAGGGGAAAAACTGTTTTTT
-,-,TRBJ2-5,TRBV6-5,CASSYREGETQYF,TGTGCCAGCAGTTACAGGGAAGGGGAGACCCAGTACTTC